Below are 7 T cell receptor beta chains sequenced from a single sample in a study of shared clonotypes between healthy human individuals. The method was immunoSEQ multiplex PCR; TCRdb's version includes in-frame clones alone and lacks a portion of them. Here the sample spans around 1.9 million clones, 85% to 95% being singletons. Naivety among CD8 cells was defined by CD45RO negativity and positive CCR7 selection, thereby excluding terminally differentiated effector memory CD45RA+ cells. The material sequenced was naive CD8+ T cells from PBMCs. All receptors come from a man aged 18 to 35 in good health. Some clones in this sample may be carry-over from other donors' samples.

V usage is TRBV2 and J usage is TRBJ2-5; TRBD1 or TRBD2 may be the D gene (8 bases each). The germline gives CDR1 SNHLY, CDR2 FYNNEI. Deletions cut 4 bases from V and 6 bases from J, with 27 bases between. The CDR3 length is 18 residues. CDR3 sequence reads: CASSAGQGQQREWQTQYF. The CDR3 nucleotides are TGTGCCAGCAGTGCCGGACAGGGTCAGCAGCGGGAGTGGCAGACCCAGTACTTC.

In its sample, this clone was seen once. Other nucleotide sequences in the sample specify the same CDR3. The V call is TRBV7-9, the J call TRBJ2-5; TRBD1 is a possible D gene (6 bases). Germline CDR1 is SEHNR and CDR2 is FQNEAQ (reference sequence). Trimming took 2 bases from V and 5 from J, leaving 9 bases between them. The CDR3 runs to 13 residues. The CDR3 DNA follows: TGTGCCAGCAGCTTAAATAGGGGGGAGACCCAGTACTTC. It encodes CASSLNRGETQYF.

The rearrangement uses TRBV28 and TRBJ2-3, with 7 bases aligning to TRBD1. The V segment lost 6 bases and the J segment 4 bases; nucleotides outside the gene matches: 13. The CDR3 sequence is 16 residues long. Germline V gene sequence: CDR1 MDHEN, CDR2 SYDVKM. The CDR3 here is CASREERGRLADTQYF. DNA of the CDR3: TGTGCCAGCAGGGAGGAGAGGGGGCGATTGGCAGATACGCAGTATTTT.

In this sample, this clone turned up a few times. The rearrangement uses TRBV4-2 and TRBJ1-1; 11 nucleotides align to TRBD1. V lost 3 bases to trimming and J lost 4 bases; unmatched junction nucleotides: 1. CDR1 is LGHNA, CDR2 YNFKEQ, per germline. The CDR3 contains 14 residues. The chain's CDR3 is CASSQGQGGTEAFF. DNA for the CDR3: TGTGCCAGCAGCCAGGGACAGGGGGGCACTGAAGCTTTCTTT.

V and J are TRBV5-1 and TRBJ2-3; 10 positions match TRBD1. This CDR3 is 15 amino acids long. Germline trimming cut 4 bases from V and 3 bases from J; bases unmatched to any gene: 5. Looked up from germline, CDR1 is SGHRS and CDR2 is YFSETQ. CDR3 coding DNA: TGCGCCAGCAGCCCCGGGACAGGGGAAACAGATACGCAGTATTTT. Its translation is CASSPGTGETDTQYF.

The chain is built from TRBV7-9 and TRBJ1-2, with a possible D match to TRBD1 (6 bases). V lost 4 bases, J lost 3 bases, and 15 bases lay in between. This CDR3 contains 15 residues. Germline-derived CDR1 and CDR2 are SEHNR and FQNEAQ (reference sequence). Written as DNA, the CDR3 is TGTGCCAGCAGCTCTCCGGGACACTTATACTATGGCTACACCTTC. Protein: CASSSPGHLYYGYTF.

J is TRBJ2-7 and V is TRBV27, with D perhaps TRBD2 (6 bases). CDR1 and CDR2 from the germline V gene are MNHEY and SMNVEV (reference sequence). V shed 2 bases and J shed 2 bases, with 13 bases lying between them. This CDR3 is built from 15 residues. The CDR3, as DNA: TGTGCCAGCAGTTTAACGGGAGTACTGACCTACGAGCAGTACTTC. This encodes CASSLTGVLTYEQYF.